A single T cell receptor (beta chain) is shown here with its context. This sample is drawn from a study of T-cell reconstitution after alpha-beta-depleted transplantation in children. Preparing the TCRbeta library involved the use of unique molecular identifiers. TCRdb called the PCR reads again in MiXCR, with one record for every CDR3 protein. The sample lists 490,000 or so distinct CDR3 sequences, around an eighth occurring once. The CDR3 loop spans 13 amino acids. V was shortened by 10 bases and J by 0 bases, with 13 bases between the two germline ends. Germline CDR1 MNHEY, CDR2 SMNVEV (reference sequence).

The origin of this receptor is a human donor who donated a stem cell graft to a child with combined immunodeficiency. The sample consisted of PBMCs from the stem cell graft donor, taken from the stem cell graft. The chain joins TRBV27 to TRBJ2-7, with D possibly being TRBD1 (5 bases). The CDR3 reads CATKPDTSYEQYF. CDR3 bases: TGTGCCACCAAGCCGGACACCTCCTACGAGCAGTACTTC.